This T cell receptor (beta chain) was documented in a study of CD8 T cells in Susac syndrome. A quantity of roughly 0.5 to 1 ug RNA underwent reverse transcription using random hexamers. In TCRdb, the immunoSEQ multiplex PCR reads were re-called with MiXCR into one record per CDR3 protein. The sample carries around 190,000 distinct CDR3 sequences, approximately 95% recorded once. Study-wide results and limits: The relatively small number of individuals in the TCR sequencing and HLA analysis was acknowledged by the study.

The sequenced target, TCR beta, came from blood CD8+ and CD4+ T cells. Matching for age and sex applied to the controls, who were healthy donors. Bulk CD8+ and CD4+ cells came from magnetic negative isolation; CD8+ TEMRA by FACS. V was shortened by 11 bases and J by 7 bases, with 6 bases between the two germline ends. CDR1 and CDR2 (germline): MGHRA, YSYEKL. This CDR3 has 8 amino acids. Comments on this clonotype: The antigen is undetermined.

This rearrangement joins TRBV4-1 to TRBJ2-7, with D unresolved. Sequencing was done on a sample of CD4+ T cells from PBMCs. The clonotype was recovered from a human donor in good health. The CDR3 spells CACTEQYF. In nucleotides, the CDR3 is TGCGCCTGTACAGAGCAGTACTTC.